This TCR beta chain was found in a study of regulatory T cells in long-lasting Graves disease. The time point was: newly diagnosed GD, antithyroid drugs for less than 3 months. Scientists built the TCR library using RNA that was extracted from PBMCs. Between the trimmed V and J ends, which lost 3 bases and 0 bases, there was a span of 9 bases. The germline V gene has CDR1 SGHDN and CDR2 FVKESK. The CDR3 sequence is 16 residues long. Library construction for TCR beta used iRepertoire HTBI primers and Arm-PCR of CDR3 regions. Using its own MiXCR run on the multiplex PCR reads, TCRdb lists one record per CDR3 protein. Of 520,000 or so distinct CDR3 sequences in the sample, 12% were seen once. These same data were also listed under a study on T cells in Graves' hyperthyroidism and ophthalmopathy. That paper notes: A set of HTBI primers served as the primers for a first-round RT-PCR of the TCR CDR3. Most clonotypes that expanded in the thyroid above 0.001 also showed up in blood.

The rearrangement uses TRBV14 and TRBJ2-6; D not resolved. This specimen was peripheral blood mononuclear cells (PBMCs), taken at new diagnosis, from a patient treated with antithyroid drugs. The receptor comes from a young woman with Graves disease. This CDR3 is CASSQGLRSGANVLTF. The CDR3 coding sequence is TGTGCCAGCAGCCAGGGCTTGCGCTCTGGGGCCAACGTCCTGACTTTC.